This record looks at one TCR beta chain sequence and its context. The protocol was immunoSEQ multiplex PCR, while the TCRdb copy is restricted to in-frame clones and leaves out a portion. The table lists fewer than 600,000 clones, around 79% of them singletons. The data are from a study of shared clonotypes between healthy human individuals. Each unsorted sample relied on approximately 94 million PBMCs as its source of genomic DNA. The CDR3 totals 15 residues. CDR1 and CDR2 from the germline V gene are SGHRS and YFSETQ. V dropped 4 bases and J dropped 5; count of bases not matched to a gene: 6. The chain employs TRBV5-1 and TRBJ2-2; 9 bases align to TRBD1. The source material was PBMCs. The origin of this receptor is a woman aged 40 to 50 in good health. Some clones in this sample may be carry-over from other donors' samples. The CDR3 DNA sequence: TGCGCCAGCAGCGGATCCGGGACAGGGACCGGGGAGCTGTTTTTT. The encoded protein is CASSGSGTGTGELFF.